A single sample gave rise to the 5 T cell receptor beta chains below, sequenced in a study of T cell responses to AZD1222 COVID-19 vaccine (dated by TCRdb to 2020 to 2023). According to the study, the label for this sample's time point signals: about 28 days (+/-7) after the second vaccine dose. The library was obtained by the immunoSEQ multiplex PCR assay. TCRdb re-hosts the immuneACCESS table, in-frame sequences only. Its copies lack some clones; in the studies checked, an unresolved V gene accounts for under half of them, and the cause for the rest is not known. This sample comprises approximately 130,000 clones, approximately 86% of them detected only once. The ten largest account for 4.5% to 7% of the sample. The specimen comprised peripheral blood, sampled 28 days after the second AZD1222 dose. These receptors were obtained from an adult who received the AZD1222 COVID-19 vaccine.

This chain uses TRBV19 with TRBJ2-1; 8 bases map to TRBD2. From germline, CDR1 is LNHDA and CDR2 SQIVND (reference sequence). V dropped 8 bases and J dropped 4; count of bases not matched to a gene: 4. CDR3 size: 13 residues. The CDR3, as DNA: TGTGCCAGTTCACGGGAGGGGTACAATGAGCAGTTCTTC. This codes for CASSREGYNEQFF.

This chain joins TRBV7-2 and TRBJ1-5, with 8 bases matching TRBD1. The germline gives CDR1 SGHTA, CDR2 FQGNSA. Losses at the gene ends were 9 bases for V and 4 bases for J; bases not matched to a gene: 8. CDR3 length equals 14 residues. The CDR3 reads CASQERQGNQPQHF. The CDR3 coding sequence is TGTGCCAGTCAGGAACGACAGGGGAATCAGCCCCAGCATTTT.

The chain joins TRBV14 to TRBJ1-1; D is undetermined. This CDR3 has 14 residues. Trimming stripped 3 bases from V and 5 bases from J, with 13 bases between. CDR1 SGHDN and CDR2 FVKESK come from the germline V gene. Here the CDR3 reads CASSQMGTGTEAFF. Here the CDR3 DNA reads TGTGCCAGCAGCCAGATGGGAACGGGGACTGAAGCTTTCTTT.

The chain carries TRBV19 and TRBJ1-4, with TRBD1 identical over 9 bases. The trim removed 6 bases at V and 6 bases at J, leaving 5 bases unmatched. This CDR3 has 14 amino acids. Germline CDR1 LNHDA, CDR2 SQIVND (reference sequence). The CDR3 sequence: CASRQQGAHEKLFF. CDR3 DNA sequence: TGTGCCAGTAGGCAACAGGGGGCGCATGAAAAACTGTTTTTT.

This chain joins TRBV6-5 and TRBJ2-3, with 9 bases aligning to TRBD2. V lost 0 bases, J lost 5 bases, and 6 bases stayed unmatched. The germline gives CDR1 MNHEY, CDR2 SVGAGI. The CDR3 runs 16 residues. The DNA of the CDR3 is TGTGCCAGCAGTTACTCGTGGCGGGAGGGCCAAGATACGCAGTATTTT. It specifies CASSYSWREGQDTQYF.